This T cell receptor (beta chain) derives from a study of T cell repertoires in cytomegalovirus infection. For the study at large: Selection of CMV epitopes for the study included recently identified HLA-C-restricted and well-studied HLA-B-restricted ones. Matching HLA type, along with CMV infection, was indicated by public TCR beta signatures. Study-level results: Dominant in the ex vivo response were TCR beta clonotypes restricted by HLA-C and specific for CMV.

This clonotype has a single count. As yet, its antigen is unknown. TCRdb called the reads again in MiXCR, with one record for every CDR3 protein. The sample carries 640,000 or so distinct CDR3 sequences, around a third recorded once. This CDR3 region has 14 residues. V dropped 4 bases and J dropped 11; count of bases not matched to a gene: 10. Germline CDR1 and CDR2: MGHRA and YSYEKL. The TCR comes from a human donor in good health (CMV status not recorded). Some clones in this sample may be carry-over from other donors' samples. The V gene is TRBV4-1, the J gene TRBJ2-1, with 8 bases identical to TRBD1. The sequences come from cultured PBMCs, collected from culture after CMV antigen stimulation. The CDR3 DNA follows: TGCGCCAGCAGCCTACCGGGACAGGTCCCCAAGCAGTTCTTC. Its translation is CASSLPGQVPKQFF.